What follows are 22 T cell receptor beta chains derived from one specimen sequenced in a study of CD4 and CD8 cells across lung adenocarcinoma regions. A single record per CDR3 protein comes from TCRdb applying MiXCR to the PCR reads. Found here are over 5,000 distinct CDR3 sequences, roughly 60% of them singletons; the top ten hold 23%. Specimen: CD4+ T cells from the center of a lung tumor. The receptors derive from a female donor with lung adenocarcinoma. The CD4 and CD8 labels of this study may be unreliable.

In its sample, this clonotype ranks as medium-sized (0.01 to 0.1%). The J gene is TRBJ2-2, the V gene TRBV10-1; maybe TRBD1 (5 bases). In germline, CDR1 is WNHNN, CDR2 SYGVQD (reference sequence). The germline V and J ends were trimmed by 6 bases and 1 base, with 9 bases remaining between them. The CDR3 runs 14 residues. CDR3 DNA: TGCGCCAGCAGCAGGGTAATGAACACCGGGGAGCTGTTTTTT. It specifies CASSRVMNTGELFF.

V gene TRBV27 combines with J gene TRBJ2-1, with a weak D call TRBD1 (6 bases). The J call could be wrong; TRBJ2-7 is a better fit for the DNA end. CDR1 is MNHEY and CDR2 is SMNVEV in the germline V gene (reference sequence). The CDR3 sequence is 15 residues long. CDR3 protein: CASSSPRQVPYEQYF. CDR3 nucleotide sequence: TGTGCCAGCAGTTCCCCCCGACAGGTACCCTACGAGCAGTACTTC.

The rearrangement joins TRBV6-5 to TRBJ1-3; the match to TRBD1 covers 7 bases. This CDR3 is built from 16 residues. V lost 2 bases to trimming and J lost 2 bases; unmatched junction nucleotides: 6. Per germline, CDR1 MNHEY and CDR2 SVGAGI. CDR3 bases: TGTGCCAGCAGTTACCGACAGGGTACGACTGGAAACACCATATATTTT. It codes for CASSYRQGTTGNTIYF.

The J gene is TRBJ2-5, the V gene TRBV6-1, with TRBD1 identical over 12 bases. Germline V lookup: CDR1 MNHNS, CDR2 SASEGT. This CDR3 is built from 16 residues. The ends lost 6 bases at V and 5 bases at J; junction bases unmatched: 10. The CDR3 here is CASSEWGQGAGETQYF. DNA for the CDR3: TGTGCCAGCAGCGAATGGGGACAGGGGGCGGGGGAGACCCAGTACTTC.

The rearrangement uses TRBV6-1 and TRBJ2-6; D gene unclear. The CDR3 is made up of 14 amino acids. The germline V gene encodes CDR1 MNHNS and CDR2 SASEGT. Trimming removed 8 bases at V and 0 bases at J, with 8 bases between. The CDR3 DNA sequence: TGTGCCAGCGGGCAGAACTCTGGGGCCAACGTCCTGACTTTC. Translated: CASGQNSGANVLTF.

This sequence joins TRBV6-1 and TRBJ2-1, with 8 nucleotides matching TRBD1. The germline V gene encodes CDR1 MNHNS and CDR2 SASEGT. The CDR3 loop spans 13 amino acids. The junction had 2 bases not matched to a gene; V was cut back by 6 bases and J by 4 bases. In nucleotides, the CDR3 is TGTGCCAGCAGGGACAGGGAGTACAATGAGCAGTTCTTC. This translates into CASRDREYNEQFF.

The J gene is TRBJ2-7, the V gene TRBV11-2; D is unresolved. The V gene's germline CDR1 is SGHAT and CDR2 FQNNGV. This CDR3 contains 15 residues. V shed 3 bases and J shed 0 bases, with 12 bases lying between them. The CDR3 DNA reads as TGTGCCAGCAGCTTGGAAGTCGGGCGCTCCTACGAGCAGTACTTC. This codes for CASSLEVGRSYEQYF. Drawing the rest from reference TRBV11-2 and TRBJ2-7, the complete variable domain is EAGVAQSPRYKIIEKRQSVAFWCNPISGHATLYWYQQILGQGPKLLIQFQNNGVVDDSQLPKDRFSAERLKGVDSTLKIQPAKLEDSAVYLCASSLEVGRSYEQYFGPGTRLTVT.

In its sample, this clonotype was seen a few times. Germline is not matched at one junction end, which may reflect a read error. The chain couples TRBV6-1 to TRBJ1-5; D gene unclear. Germline CDR1 is MNHNS and CDR2 is SASEGT. The CDR3 covers 15 residues. The DNA for the CDR3 is TGTGCCAGCAGTGAAGCTCAGGCAGGCCATCACCCCCAGCATTTT. It is translated as CASSEAQAGHHPQHF.

CDR3 in amino acids: CASKQETQYF. The CDR3 coding sequence is TGTGCCAGCAAACAAGAGACCCAGTACTTC. The chain couples TRBV6-1 to TRBJ2-5, with D unresolved. V was trimmed by 7 bases and J by 2 bases, leaving 2 bases between them. The CDR3 runs to 10 residues. CDR1 and CDR2 (germline): MNHNS, SASEGT.

V and J are TRBV12-3 or TRBV12-4 and TRBJ1-4; no clear D gene. This CDR3 is 14 amino acids long. V was clipped by 5 bases and J by 0 bases, with 7 bases between them. The CDR3 region has the DNA TGTGCCAGCAGTCCCCATGCAACTAATGAAAAACTGTTTTTT. Amino acids: CASSPHATNEKLFF.

V usage is TRBV11-2 and J usage is TRBJ2-1, with D possibly being TRBD1 (6 bases). Near its end, the DNA agrees better with TRBJ2-5, so the J call may be wrong. The CDR3 has 15 amino acids. Germline V gene lookup returns CDR1 SGHAT and CDR2 FQNNGV. CDR3 sequence (DNA): TGTGCCAGCAGCTTAGATCAGGGGCTAGGGGAGACCCAGTACTTC. Translating it yields CASSLDQGLGETQYF.

This clonotype showed up just once. This rearrangement joins TRBV12-3 or TRBV12-4 to TRBJ2-5; maybe TRBD2 (6 bases). The J call is uncertain, as TRBJ2-1 better fits the DNA end. This CDR3 region has 13 residues. The CDR3 loop is CASSRGTPPGQFF. The DNA for the CDR3 is TGTGCCAGCAGTCGTGGGACTCCTCCCGGGCAGTTCTTC.

This clonotype occurred a few times. The chain joins TRBV11-3 to TRBJ2-2; D gene unclear. Trimming cost V 5 bases and J 6 bases, with 10 bases left between them. Germline loops: CDR1 SGHNT, CDR2 YENEEA. This CDR3 has 13 residues. For the CDR3, the DNA is TGTGCCAGCAGCCCAGGTATCTCCGGGGAGCTGTTTTTT. It yields the protein CASSPGISGELFF.

The rearrangement joins TRBV7-2 to TRBJ2-3; D may be TRBD1 or TRBD2 (6 bases each). This CDR3 is built from 16 residues. Germline V gene lookup returns CDR1 SGHTA and CDR2 FQGNSA. Trimming took off 5 bases at V and 7 bases at J, with 22 bases between the two ends. The CDR3 nucleotides are TGTGCCAGCAGCGCCCGGGGGCGGGGAAGCAAAAATACGCAGTATTTT. Encoded protein: CASSARGRGSKNTQYF.

The chain recombines TRBV25-1 with TRBJ2-1; D is tentatively TRBD1 or TRBD2 (5 bases each). Near its end, the DNA agrees better with TRBJ2-5, so the J call may be wrong. Per the germline V gene, CDR1 is MGHDK and CDR2 is SYGVNS. The CDR3 runs 12 residues. The CDR3 bases are TGTGCCTCCTCCCGTGGGGGAGAGACCCAGTACTTC. This gives the protein CASSRGGETQYF.

This clonotype was recorded a few times. The chain uses TRBV6-1 and TRBJ2-5, with TRBD1 matching 8 bases. This CDR3 region has 14 residues. Germline V gene data show CDR1 as MNHNS and CDR2 as SASEGT. V lost 5 bases to trimming and J lost 5 bases; unmatched junction nucleotides: 7. CDR3 DNA: TGTGCCAGCAGTCCGGACAGGGCGATGGAGACCCAGTACTTC. Translated, it gives CASSPDRAMETQYF.

This clonotype was seen only once. The chain has TRBV11-3 and TRBJ2-1, with TRBD2 identical over 8 bases. There are 16 residues in the CDR3. The V and J ends lost 1 base and 0 bases, in that order; junction bases with no gene match: 2. CDR1 and CDR2 from the germline V gene are SGHNT and YENEEA. CDR3 loop: CASSLAGTSSYNEQFF. The DNA for the CDR3 is TGTGCCAGCAGCTTAGCCGGGACTAGCTCCTACAATGAGCAGTTCTTC.

This clonotype showed up just once. The chain uses TRBV6-1 and TRBJ1-5; 7 bases are a match to TRBD1. The CDR3 spans 14 residues. In germline, CDR1 is MNHNS, CDR2 SASEGT. V shed 6 bases, J shed 0 bases, and the junction held 2 bases outside the gene matches. The CDR3 protein is CASRAGGSNQPQHF. The CDR3 nucleotides are TGTGCCAGCAGGGCAGGGGGTAGCAATCAGCCCCAGCATTTT.

This clonotype was found a few times. The rearrangement joins TRBV11-3 to TRBJ2-3; no clear D. V dropped 0 bases and J dropped 8 bases, with 9 bases sitting between them. CDR1 is SGHNT and CDR2 is YENEEA in the germline V gene. The CDR3 loop spans 13 amino acids. The CDR3 region has the DNA TGTGCCAGCAGCTTAGAGACGGTGTCTACGCAGTATTTT. This gives the protein CASSLETVSTQYF.

This clonotype was seen a few times. V gene TRBV6-2 or TRBV6-3 combines with J gene TRBJ2-2; tentative D call: TRBD2 (5 bases). The CDR3 covers 14 residues. The germline V and J ends were trimmed by 5 bases and 7 bases, with 14 bases remaining between them. Germline-derived CDR1 and CDR2 are MNHEY and SVGEGT. DNA for the CDR3: TGTGCCAGCAGTATAACTAGAAAGGGCGGGGAGCTGTTTTTT. Its translation is CASSITRKGGELFF.

In this sample, this clonotype turned up a few times. J is TRBJ2-5 and V is TRBV7-6, with D possibly matching TRBD2 (5 bases). CDR3 size: 11 residues. In germline, CDR1 is SGHVS, CDR2 FNYEAQ. The germline V and J ends were trimmed by 4 bases and 5 bases, with 5 bases remaining between them. The DNA for the CDR3 is TGTGCCAGCAGCTCGGGGGAGACCCAGTACTTC. Amino acids: CASSSGETQYF.

This clonotype was counted a few times. This chain links TRBV6-1 with TRBJ2-1, with 7 bases lining up with TRBD1. The J call is in doubt because the DNA end fits TRBJ2-7 better. The germline gives CDR1 MNHNS, CDR2 SASEGT. The CDR3 totals 12 residues. CDR3 residues: CASSRDRVAQYF. The CDR3 DNA follows: TGTGCCAGCAGCCGCGACAGGGTAGCGCAGTACTTC.